This T cell receptor (beta chain) originates from a study of T cells after yellow fever vaccination. Study-wide findings and caveats: It was the secondary response that reached its peak faster, day 5 versus 15, but it was weaker. Booster samples showed a return of most primary-vaccination clones (under 98% CD4, about 87% CD8).

This clonotype was counted at least ten times. The antigen is undetermined. The CDR3 is 13 residues long. V dropped 5 bases and J dropped 6 bases, with 13 bases sitting between them. In germline, CDR1 is LGHDT, CDR2 YNNKEL (reference sequence). One entry per CDR3 protein results from TCRdb running MiXCR on the 5' RACE reads. The repertoire holds around 300,000 distinct CDR3 sequences, with approximately 4% as singletons. The chain links TRBV3-1 to TRBJ1-1; D gene unclear. Sequenced here: PBMCs, sampled 15 days after the yellow fever booster vaccination. The source of this sequence is a man aged 18 to 30 who received the YFV17D yellow fever vaccine. This chain's CDR3 is CASSNFVVAEAFF. The CDR3, as DNA: TGTGCCAGCAGCAATTTCGTTGTTGCTGAAGCTTTCTTT.